The TCR beta chain described here comes from a study of blood T cell repertoires in COVID-19. The wider study: Samples came from the United States, Italy and Spain, spanning acute and convalescent COVID-19. From T cells, B-cell-depleted T cells, or PBMCs came the material, which was cDNA or gDNA.

Clones were read by immunoSEQ multiplex PCR, and TCRdb kept only the in-frame ones, dropping some. The sample gives tens of thousands of clones, approximately 82% of which show up once; 3.5% to 4.5% is in the top ten. The sequence derives from a man aged 60-69 years with acute or convalescent COVID-19. Sequencing used peripheral blood.

The DNA of the CDR3 is TGTGCCAGCACCTCATGGACAGGGCAGGCGAACACCGGGGAGCTGTTTTTT. Encoded protein: CASTSWTGQANTGELFF. The V gene is TRBV27, the J gene TRBJ2-2, with TRBD1 matching over 8 bases. CDR3 size: 17 residues. CDR1 MNHEY and CDR2 SMNVEV come from the germline V gene (reference sequence). V dropped 7 bases and J dropped 0; count of bases not matched to a gene: 10.